This is a list of T cell receptor beta chains from one sample in a study. TCRdb re-called the multiplex PCR reads with MiXCR, one entry per CDR3 protein. The sample carries some 900 distinct CDR3 sequences, roughly 15% recorded once. The source material was Tregs sorted from blood. The receptors come from a female donor with breast cancer. The conserved cysteine and the conserved F or W are not part of the CDR3 here.

J: TRBJ1-2; V: TRBV12-3/TRBV12-4; CDR3: ASSSSTGGRYT
J: TRBJ1-2; V: TRBV12-3/TRBV12-4; CDR3: ASTPGNANYGYT
J: TRBJ1-2; V: TRBV12-3/TRBV12-4; CDR3: ANSLTDLYGYT
J: TRBJ1-2; V: TRBV12-3/TRBV12-4; CDR3: ASSFKVDSYGYT
J: TRBJ1-2; V: TRBV12-3/TRBV12-4; CDR3: ASSLLVYGGYT
J: TRBJ1-2; V: TRBV12-3/TRBV12-4; CDR3: ASSPNRIGYT
J: TRBJ1-2; V: TRBV12-3/TRBV12-4; CDR3: ASSTQDRAGGYT
J: TRBJ1-2; V: TRBV12-3/TRBV12-4; CDR3: ASRKGINYGYT
J: TRBJ1-2; V: TRBV12-3/TRBV12-4; CDR3: ASSLAGSDYT
J: TRBJ1-2; V: TRBV12-3/TRBV12-4; CDR3: ASSLAAENYGYT
J: TRBJ1-2; V: TRBV12-3/TRBV12-4; CDR3: ASRQGTGDGYT
J: TRBJ1-2; V: TRBV12-3/TRBV12-4; CDR3: ASSSQVSWGYT
J: TRBJ1-2; V: TRBV12-3/TRBV12-4; CDR3: ASSLGRNYGYT
J: TRBJ1-2; V: TRBV12-3/TRBV12-4; CDR3: ASSWDRGNNGYT
J: TRBJ1-2; V: TRBV12-3/TRBV12-4; CDR3: ASSSSAGAYGYT
J: TRBJ1-2; V: TRBV12-3/TRBV12-4; CDR3: ASSRGQGIGYT
J: TRBJ1-2; V: TRBV12-3/TRBV12-4; CDR3: ASRELTGSYGYT
J: TRBJ1-2; V: TRBV12-5; CDR3: ASGATGSGVGGYT
J: TRBJ1-2; V: TRBV12-3/TRBV12-4; CDR3: ASTRDREPDGYT
J: TRBJ1-2; V: TRBV12-3/TRBV12-4; CDR3: ASSLPRQGNGYT
J: TRBJ1-2; V: TRBV12-3/TRBV12-4; CDR3: ASSPDINYGYT
J: TRBJ1-2; V: TRBV12-3/TRBV12-4; CDR3: ASSPDRVHGYT
J: TRBJ1-2; V: TRBV12-3/TRBV12-4; CDR3: ASSSRGQAYGYT
J: TRBJ1-2; V: TRBV12-3/TRBV12-4; CDR3: ASSPGTGIGYT
J: TRBJ1-2; V: TRBV12-3/TRBV12-4; CDR3: ASSRDRAQGGYT
J: TRBJ1-2; V: TRBV12-3/TRBV12-4; CDR3: ASSFGQGSRYNYGYT
J: TRBJ1-2; V: TRBV12-3/TRBV12-4; CDR3: ASSLDRALNYGYT
J: TRBJ1-2; V: TRBV12-3/TRBV12-4; CDR3: ASSTGFRYDYT
J: TRBJ1-2; V: TRBV12-3/TRBV12-4; CDR3: ASRGPPGQENYGYT
J: TRBJ1-2; V: TRBV12-3/TRBV12-4; CDR3: ASSLRLGGYT
J: TRBJ1-2; V: TRBV12-3/TRBV12-4; CDR3: ASSFRDMGDGYT
J: TRBJ1-2; V: TRBV12-3/TRBV12-4; CDR3: ASSPSWFHGYT
J: TRBJ1-2; V: TRBV12-3/TRBV12-4; CDR3: ASVAPSYGYT
J: TRBJ1-2; V: TRBV12-3/TRBV12-4; CDR3: ASSSRQEAIYGYT
J: TRBJ1-2; V: TRBV12-3/TRBV12-4; CDR3: ASSLGLGGYT
J: TRBJ1-2; V: TRBV12-3/TRBV12-4; CDR3: ASSFTHGGYT
J: TRBJ1-2; V: TRBV12-3/TRBV12-4; CDR3: ASRLGPAVYGYT
J: TRBJ1-2; V: TRBV12-3/TRBV12-4; CDR3: ASSSPPGGYT
J: TRBJ1-2; V: TRBV12-3/TRBV12-4; CDR3: ASNREASYGYT
J: TRBJ1-2; V: TRBV12-3/TRBV12-4; CDR3: ASSPQGSLWGGYT
J: TRBJ1-2; V: TRBV12-3/TRBV12-4; CDR3: ASSRTGRNGYT
J: TRBJ1-2; V: TRBV12-3/TRBV12-4; CDR3: ASSLDMGPYGYT
J: TRBJ1-2; V: TRBV12-3/TRBV12-4; CDR3: ASRPFEDGYT
J: TRBJ1-2; V: TRBV12-3/TRBV12-4; CDR3: ASSLDSSYGYT
J: TRBJ1-2; V: TRBV12-3/TRBV12-4; CDR3: ASSPGQGYGYT
J: TRBJ1-2; V: TRBV12-3/TRBV12-4; CDR3: ASSLYRGYGYT
J: TRBJ1-2; V: TRBV12-3/TRBV12-4; CDR3: ASSFRRNYGYT
J: TRBJ1-2; V: TRBV12-3/TRBV12-4; CDR3: ASSPLSGYT
J: TRBJ1-2; V: TRBV12-3/TRBV12-4; CDR3: ASSTTVYGYT